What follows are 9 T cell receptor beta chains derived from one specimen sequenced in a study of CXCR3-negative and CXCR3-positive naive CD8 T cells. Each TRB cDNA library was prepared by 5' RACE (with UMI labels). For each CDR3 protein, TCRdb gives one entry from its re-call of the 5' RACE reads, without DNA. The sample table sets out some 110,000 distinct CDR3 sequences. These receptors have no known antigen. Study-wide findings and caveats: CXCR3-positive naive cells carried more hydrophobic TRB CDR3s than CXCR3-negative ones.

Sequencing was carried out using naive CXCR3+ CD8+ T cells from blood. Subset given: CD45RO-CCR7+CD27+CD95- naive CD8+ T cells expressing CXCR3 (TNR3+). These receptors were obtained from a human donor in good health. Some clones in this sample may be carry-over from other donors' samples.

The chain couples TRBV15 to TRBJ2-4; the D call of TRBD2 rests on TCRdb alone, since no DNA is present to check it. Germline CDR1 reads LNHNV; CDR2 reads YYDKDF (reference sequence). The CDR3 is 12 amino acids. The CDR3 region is CAAGGLQNIQYF.

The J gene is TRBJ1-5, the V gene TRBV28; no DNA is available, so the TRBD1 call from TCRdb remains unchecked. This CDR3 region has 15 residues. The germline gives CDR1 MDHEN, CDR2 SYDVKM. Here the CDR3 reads CASSLRGLGNQPQHF.

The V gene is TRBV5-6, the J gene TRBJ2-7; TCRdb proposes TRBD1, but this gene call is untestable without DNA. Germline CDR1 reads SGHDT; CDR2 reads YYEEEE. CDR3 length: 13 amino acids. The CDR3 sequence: CASSLVGDDEQYF. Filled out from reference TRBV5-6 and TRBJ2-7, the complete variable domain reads DAGVTQSPTHLIKTRGQQVTLRCSPKSGHDTVSWYQQALGQGPQFIFQYYEEEERQRGNFPDRFSGHQFPNYSSELNVNALLLGDSALYLCASSLVGDDEQYFGPGTRLTVT.

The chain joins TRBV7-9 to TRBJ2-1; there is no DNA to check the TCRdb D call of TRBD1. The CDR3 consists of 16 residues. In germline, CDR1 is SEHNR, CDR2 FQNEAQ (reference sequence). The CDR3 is CASSLVTGTGDNEQFF. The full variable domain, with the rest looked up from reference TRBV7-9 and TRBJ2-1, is DTGVSQNPRHKITKRGQNVTFRCDPISEHNRLYWYRQTLGQGPEFLTYFQNEAQLEKSRLLSDRFSAERPKGSFSTLEIQRTEQGDSAMYLCASSLVTGTGDNEQFFGPGTRLTVL.

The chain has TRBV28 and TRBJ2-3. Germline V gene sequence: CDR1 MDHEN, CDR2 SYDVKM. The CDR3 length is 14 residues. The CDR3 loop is CASSFEVYTDTQYF.

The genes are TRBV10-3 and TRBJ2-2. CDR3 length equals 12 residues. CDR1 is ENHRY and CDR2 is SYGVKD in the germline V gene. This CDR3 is CAIYKNTGELFF.

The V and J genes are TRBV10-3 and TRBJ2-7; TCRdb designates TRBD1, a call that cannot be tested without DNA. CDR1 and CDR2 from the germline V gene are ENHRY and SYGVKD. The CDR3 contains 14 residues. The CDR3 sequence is CASSQGKVSYEQYF.

The CDR3: CASSQVTGTGSYEQYF. The V gene is TRBV4-2, the J gene TRBJ2-7; TCRdb gives TRBD1 as the D gene, but with no DNA this cannot be confirmed. CDR3 size: 16 residues. Germline V gene lookup returns CDR1 LGHNA and CDR2 YNFKEQ.

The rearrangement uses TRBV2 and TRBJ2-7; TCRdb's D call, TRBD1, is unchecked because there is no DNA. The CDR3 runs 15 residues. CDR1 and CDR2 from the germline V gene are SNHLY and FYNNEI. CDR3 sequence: CDSSERTEATYEQYF.